This TCR beta chain was found in a study of OX40 agonist ivuxolimab in advanced cancers. Clones were read by immunoSEQ multiplex PCR, and TCRdb kept only the in-frame ones, dropping some. This sample carries some 48,000 clones, more than 65% of them seen once, and the ten largest clones take under 2%. Germline CDR1 SGHNT, CDR2 YYREEE (reference sequence). This CDR3 is 14 amino acids long. V was shortened by 1 base and J by 1 base, with 8 bases between the two germline ends. The TCR comes from an adult with an advanced solid tumor such as melanoma, head and neck, liver or kidney cancer. The material was CD4+ or CD8+ T cells sorted from blood, obtained in a trial of the OX40 agonist ivuxolimab. The rearrangement uses TRBV5-4 and TRBJ2-5; D is undetermined. The CDR3 reads CASSLSGSQETQYF. The CDR3 DNA reads as TGTGCCAGCAGCTTGAGTGGGTCCCAAGAGACCCAGTACTTC. Full variable domain (missing parts from reference TRBV5-4 and TRBJ2-5): ETGVTQSPTHLIKTRGQQVTLRCSSQSGHNTVSWYQQALGQGPQFIFQYYREEENGRGNFPPRFSGLQFPNYSSELNVNALELDDSALYLCASSLSGSQETQYFGPGTRLLVL.